This is a list of T cell receptor beta chains from one sample in a study of blood T cell repertoires in COVID-19. Method: immunoSEQ multiplex PCR; TCRdb's copy keeps in-frame clones and lacks some. Of 250,000 to 350,000 clones in the sample, approximately 89% were seen once. The sequenced sample consisted of PBMCs or T cells enriched from blood (not recorded which). The receptors shown here come from a woman aged 25 to 39 who had recovered from COVID-19. CDR3s include the opening cysteine and the closing phenylalanine or tryptophan. The D gene is left open where the match is weak. Where a row states a size, it is once, few, many or the class of an expanded clone; other rows omit it.

16	TRBV6-5	TRBJ1-2	-	-	TGTGCCAGCAGTTCACCTGGATCAGGGGTTGTAGGGGGCTACACCTTC	CASSSPGSGVVGGYTF
15	TRBV10-1	TRBJ2-7	TRBD1	many	TGCGCCAGCAGTGACCTGGGGACAGCTCGAAACGAGCAGTACTTC	CASSDLGTARNEQYF
13	TRBV11-2	TRBJ1-6	-	once	TGTGCCAGCAGCTTAGATCGGGGTTCACCCCTCCACTTT	CASSLDRGSPLHF
15	TRBV19	TRBJ1-4	-	-	TGTGCCAGTGGTAATTACAGAGCCCCAGATGAAAAACTGTTTTTT	CASGNYRAPDEKLFF
15	TRBV5-1	TRBJ2-1	TRBD1	-	TGCGCCAGCAGCTTTCGGACAGGGCTCTACAATGAGCAGTTCTTC	CASSFRTGLYNEQFF
17	TRBV4-1	TRBJ2-3	TRBD2	-	TGCGCCAGCAGCCAAGAACTACTAGCGGGAAGCACAGATACGCAGTATTTT	CASSQELLAGSTDTQYF
15	TRBV4-1	TRBJ1-5	TRBD1	-	TGCGCCAGCAGGCCTACAACAGGGGGAACTCAGCCCCAGCATTTT	CASRPTTGGTQPQHF
14	TRBV3-1/TRBV3-2	TRBJ1-2	-	-	TGTGCCAGCAGCCAGGATCGGGGGAGCTATGGCTACACCTTC	CASSQDRGSYGYTF
14	TRBV4-1	TRBJ1-2	TRBD1	-	TGCGCCAGCAGCCGAGGGACAGGGAACTATGGCTACACCTTC	CASSRGTGNYGYTF
13	TRBV10-3	TRBJ1-1	TRBD1	-	TGTGCCATCAGCTTCGAATCCGGGACAGGAGCTTTCTTT	CAISFESGTGAFF
14	TRBV10-3	TRBJ1-1	-	-	TGTGCCATCAGTGTTCAGGGGACGAACACTGAAGCTTTCTTT	CAISVQGTNTEAFF
17	TRBV28	TRBJ1-1	TRBD1	-	TGTGCCAGCAGTTTTTTCGACCTGGGACAGGGAAGCACTGAAGCTTTCTTT	CASSFFDLGQGSTEAFF
18	TRBV5-5	TRBJ1-3	TRBD1	few	TGTGCCAGCAGCTTGGGTATAGGGGGCGTAGAGTCCGGAAACACCATATATTTT	CASSLGIGGVESGNTIYF
15	TRBV6-5	TRBJ1-1	TRBD1	-	TGTGCCAGCAGTTACACGGACAGGGGCCCCTTTGAAGCTTTCTTT	CASSYTDRGPFEAFF
12	TRBV28	TRBJ1-2	-	few	TGTGCCAGCAGTCAACAGGGCTATGGCTACACCTTC	CASSQQGYGYTF
17	TRBV15	TRBJ2-6	-	few	TGTGCCACCAGCAGAGGGGACACCCGCTCTGGGGCCAACGTCCTGACTTTC	CATSRGDTRSGANVLTF
14	TRBV5-8	TRBJ2-7	TRBD2	-	TGTGCCAGCAGCTTACTAGCGGGGGCCTACGAGCAGTACTTC	CASSLLAGAYEQYF
17	TRBV4-2	TRBJ2-5	-	-	TGTGCCAGCAGCCAACACTCGGCGGGCCGGCTTCAAGAGACCCAGTACTTC	CASSQHSAGRLQETQYF
13	TRBV2	TRBJ1-2	-	-	TGTGCCAGCAGTTACGGACAGTCCTATGGCTACACCTTC	CASSYGQSYGYTF
17	TRBV29-1	TRBJ1-2	TRBD1	-	TGCAGCGTTGAAAACTGGGACAGAAAGACCATTAACTATGGCTACACCTTC	CSVENWDRKTINYGYTF
14	TRBV7-2	TRBJ1-1	TRBD1	once	TGTGCCAGCGGCCACAGGGGGCTGAACACTGAAGCTTTCTTT	CASGHRGLNTEAFF
15	TRBV9	TRBJ2-3	TRBD1	-	TGTGCCAGCAGCGAGGGACAGGGGGCGCGGGTTACGCAGTATTTT	CASSEGQGARVTQYF
15	TRBV4-2	TRBJ2-5	-	-	TGTGCCAGCAGCCCTACCCAAAGGGGCCAAGAGACCCAGTACTTC	CASSPTQRGQETQYF
14	TRBV30	TRBJ2-2	-	-	TGTGCCTGGAGTGTTCTCTCACTTACCGGGGAGCTGTTTTTT	CAWSVLSLTGELFF
14	TRBV19	TRBJ2-5	-	-	TGTGCCAGTAGTATCACAGCTGGCCAAGAGACCCAGTACTTC	CASSITAGQETQYF
14	TRBV3-1/TRBV3-2	TRBJ2-2	-	-	TGTGCCAGCAGCCAAGCTTCGGGGACCGGGGAGCTGTTTTTT	CASSQASGTGELFF
15	TRBV9	TRBJ2-1	-	-	TGTGCCAGCAGCGTAGTGCCAGGGGGAGGCAATGAGCAGTTCTTC	CASSVVPGGGNEQFF
14	TRBV11-2	TRBJ2-1	TRBD2	-	TGTGCCAGCAGCGCGGGGGGGCCCTACAATGAGCAGTTCTTC	CASSAGGPYNEQFF
14	TRBV27	TRBJ2-1	TRBD1	-	TGTGCCAGCAGGGGGACAGCGTCCTACAATGAGCAGTTCTTC	CASRGTASYNEQFF
15	TRBV7-2	TRBJ1-3	-	-	TGTGCCAGCAGCTTAGAGACCGGGGTTGGAAACACCATATATTTT	CASSLETGVGNTIYF
13	TRBV29-1	TRBJ1-2	TRBD1	-	TGCAGCGTTGATCAGGGGACAGCTTATGGCTACACCTTC	CSVDQGTAYGYTF
14	TRBV19	TRBJ1-2	TRBD1	-	TGTGCCAGTAGAAACAGGGGGCGGAGCTATGGCTACACCTTC	CASRNRGRSYGYTF
11	TRBV12-3/TRBV12-4	TRBJ1-3	-	-	TGTGCCAGCAGCTTTGGAAACACCATATATTTT	CASSFGNTIYF
15	TRBV5-1	TRBJ1-1	TRBD1	-	TGCGCCAGCAGCAGATCCGGGACAGGGGACACTGAAGCTTTCTTT	CASSRSGTGDTEAFF
15	TRBV2	TRBJ2-7	TRBD1	-	TGTGCCAGCAGTGGGGGAGACAGGGCCTACAACGAGCAGTACTTC	CASSGGDRAYNEQYF
13	TRBV5-1	TRBJ1-2	TRBD1	-	TGCGCCAGCAGCTATGGGACAGGGAATGGCTACACCTTC	CASSYGTGNGYTF
16	TRBV5-4	TRBJ2-6	TRBD1	-	TGTGCCAGCAGCCCCAGGGGGCGCCCTGGGGCCAACGTCCTGACTTTC	CASSPRGRPGANVLTF
15	TRBV19	TRBJ1-4	-	-	TGTGCCAGTAGGCCACAGGGAACAACTAATGAAAAACTGTTTTTT	CASRPQGTTNEKLFF